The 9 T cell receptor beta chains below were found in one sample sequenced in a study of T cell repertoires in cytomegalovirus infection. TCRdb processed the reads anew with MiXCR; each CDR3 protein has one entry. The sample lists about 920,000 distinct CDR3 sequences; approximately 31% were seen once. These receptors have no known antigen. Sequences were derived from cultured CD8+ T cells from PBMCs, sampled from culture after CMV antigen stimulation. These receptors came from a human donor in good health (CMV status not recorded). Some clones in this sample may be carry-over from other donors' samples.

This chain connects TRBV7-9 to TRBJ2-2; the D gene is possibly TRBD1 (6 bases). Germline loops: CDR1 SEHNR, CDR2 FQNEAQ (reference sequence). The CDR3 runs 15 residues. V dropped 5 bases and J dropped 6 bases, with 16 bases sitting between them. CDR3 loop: CASSPPGTRAGELFF. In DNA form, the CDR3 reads TGTGCCAGCAGCCCCCCCGGGACACGGGCCGGGGAGCTGTTTTTT.

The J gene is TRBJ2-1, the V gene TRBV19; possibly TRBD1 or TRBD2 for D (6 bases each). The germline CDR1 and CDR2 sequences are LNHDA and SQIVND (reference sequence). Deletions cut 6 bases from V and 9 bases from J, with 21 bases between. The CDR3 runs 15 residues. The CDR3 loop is CASREGGGGSGEQFF. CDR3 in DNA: TGTGCCAGTAGAGAGGGAGGAGGGGGATCGGGTGAGCAGTTCTTC.

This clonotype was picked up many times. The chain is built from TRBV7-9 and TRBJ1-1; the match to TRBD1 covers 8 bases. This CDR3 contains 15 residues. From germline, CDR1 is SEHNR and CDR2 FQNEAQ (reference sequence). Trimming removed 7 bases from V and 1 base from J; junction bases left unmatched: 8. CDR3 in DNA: TGTGCCAGCAATGCCAGGGGGCAATGGAACACTGAAGCTTTCTTT. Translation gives CASNARGQWNTEAFF.

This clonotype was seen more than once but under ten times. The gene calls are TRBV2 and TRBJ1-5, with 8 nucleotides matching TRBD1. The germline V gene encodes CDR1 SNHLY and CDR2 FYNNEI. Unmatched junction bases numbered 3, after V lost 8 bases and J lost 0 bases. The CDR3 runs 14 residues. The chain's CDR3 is CASRTGFSNQPQHF. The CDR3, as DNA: TGTGCCAGCCGGACAGGGTTTAGCAATCAGCCCCAGCATTTT.

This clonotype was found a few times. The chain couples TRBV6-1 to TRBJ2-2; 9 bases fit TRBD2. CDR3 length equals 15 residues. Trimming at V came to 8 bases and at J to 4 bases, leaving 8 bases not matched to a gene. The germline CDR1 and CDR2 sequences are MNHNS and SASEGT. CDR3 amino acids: CASDQRGAGTGELFF. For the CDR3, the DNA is TGTGCCAGCGATCAGCGGGGGGCTGGCACCGGGGAGCTGTTTTTT.

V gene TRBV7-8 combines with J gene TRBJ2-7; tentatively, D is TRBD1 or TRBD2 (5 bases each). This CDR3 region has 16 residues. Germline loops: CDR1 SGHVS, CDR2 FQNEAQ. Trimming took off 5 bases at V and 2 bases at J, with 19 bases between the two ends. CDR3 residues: CASSGRDGGLPYEQYF. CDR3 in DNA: TGTGCCAGCAGCGGCCGGGACGGCGGACTGCCCTACGAGCAGTACTTC. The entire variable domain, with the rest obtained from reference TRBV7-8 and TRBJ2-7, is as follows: GAGVSQSPRYKVAKRGQDVALRCDPISGHVSLFWYQQALGQGPEFLTYFQNEAQLDKSGLPSDRFFAERPEGSVSTLKIQRTQQEDSAVYLCASSGRDGGLPYEQYFGPGTRLTVT.

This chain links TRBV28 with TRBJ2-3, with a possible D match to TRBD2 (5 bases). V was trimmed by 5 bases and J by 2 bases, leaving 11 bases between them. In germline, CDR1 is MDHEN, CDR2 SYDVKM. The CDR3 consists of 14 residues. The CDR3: CASSPGLPTDTQYF. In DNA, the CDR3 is TGTGCCAGCAGTCCAGGACTCCCCACAGATACGCAGTATTTT. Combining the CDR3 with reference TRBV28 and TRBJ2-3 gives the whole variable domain DVKVTQSSRYLVKRTGEKVFLECVQDMDHENMFWYRQDPGLGLRLIYFSYDVKMKEKGDIPEGYSVSREKKERFSLILESASTNQTSMYLCASSPGLPTDTQYFGPGTRLTVL.

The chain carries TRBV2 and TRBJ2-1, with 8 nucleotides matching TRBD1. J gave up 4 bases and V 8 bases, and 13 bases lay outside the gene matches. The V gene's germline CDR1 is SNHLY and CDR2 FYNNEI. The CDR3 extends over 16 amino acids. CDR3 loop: CASPTYPGTGYNEQFF. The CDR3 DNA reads TGTGCCAGCCCTACCTACCCCGGGACAGGATACAATGAGCAGTTCTTC.

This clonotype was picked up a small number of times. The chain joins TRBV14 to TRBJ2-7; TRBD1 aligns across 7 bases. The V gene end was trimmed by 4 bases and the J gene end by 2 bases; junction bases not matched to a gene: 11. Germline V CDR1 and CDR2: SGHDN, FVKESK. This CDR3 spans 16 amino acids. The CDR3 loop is CASSRATGTATYEQYF. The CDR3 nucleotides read TGTGCCAGCAGCCGAGCCACCGGGACAGCGACCTACGAGCAGTACTTC.